The T cell receptor beta chain under discussion was sequenced for a study of cytomegalovirus exposure and HLA in healthy donors. The PCR employed 60 Vbeta primers together with 13 Jbeta primers. Data came from immunoSEQ multiplex PCR; TCRdb stores just in-frame clones and leaves some out. The profile shows 100,000 to 150,000 clones, around 72% of them singletons. The germline V and J ends were trimmed by 3 bases and 6 bases, with 9 bases remaining between them. The germline gives CDR1 KGHSH, CDR2 LQKENI. This CDR3 is built from 12 residues. Whole-study findings and limits: Exclusion as indistinguishable affected some V segments, including TRBV6-2 and TRBV6-3. There were reportedly fewer N-insertions in an Asian-associated ancestry cluster than the approximately 670-donor mean, in a later analysis. In all likelihood, a cluster of highly shared sequence variants was a sequencing artifact. At a 0.05 false discovery rate, a later analysis found some 17,000 TCR beta sequences to be associated with HLA alleles.

As regards this clone: Its antigen is as yet unknown.

V usage is TRBV18 and J usage is TRBJ2-7, with D possibly matching TRBD1 (6 bases). Source material: PBMCs. The receptor was isolated from a man aged 45 to 65 in good health and CMV-seropositive. DNA for the CDR3: TGTGCCAGCTCACCTGACAGGAGCGAGCAGTACTTC. It yields the protein CASSPDRSEQYF.